Below, one T cell receptor beta chain is given with its context. The antigen is undetermined. The source of the sample is a study of shared clonotypes between healthy human individuals. General study findings and limits: Clonotypes not shared had lower generation probabilities than those common to all four donors.

This CDR3 comprises 13 residues. V was trimmed by 3 bases and J by 5 bases, leaving 11 bases between them. Germline V lookup: CDR1 KGHSH, CDR2 LQKENI. The input for sorted-subset replicate PCRs was approximately 190 ng DNA, about 30,000 T cell genomes. Method: immunoSEQ multiplex PCR; TCRdb's copy keeps in-frame clones and lacks some. The repertoire has 2 million to 2.5 million clones, approximately 96% of them found once; the top ten carry around 0.13%. The sequenced sample consisted of naive CD4+ T cells sorted from blood. Stated subset: CD45RA+ positively selected. The receptor was derived from a man aged 18 to 30 in good health. This sequence joins TRBV18 and TRBJ2-7; the D gene is possibly TRBD1 (6 bases). The CDR3 sequence is CASSPTGLHEQYF. In DNA form, the CDR3 reads TGTGCCAGCTCACCGACAGGACTCCACGAGCAGTACTTC.